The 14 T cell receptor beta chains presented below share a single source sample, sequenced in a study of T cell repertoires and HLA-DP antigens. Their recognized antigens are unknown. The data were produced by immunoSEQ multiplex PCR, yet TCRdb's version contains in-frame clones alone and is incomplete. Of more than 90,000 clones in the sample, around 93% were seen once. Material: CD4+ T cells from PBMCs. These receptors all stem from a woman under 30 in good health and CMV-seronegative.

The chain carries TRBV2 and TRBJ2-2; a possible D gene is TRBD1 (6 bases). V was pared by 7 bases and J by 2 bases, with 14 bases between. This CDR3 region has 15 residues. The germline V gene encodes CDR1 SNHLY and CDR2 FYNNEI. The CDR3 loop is CASTYQGRNTGELFF. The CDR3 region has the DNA TGTGCCAGCACTTATCAGGGGCGAAACACCGGGGAGCTGTTTTTT.

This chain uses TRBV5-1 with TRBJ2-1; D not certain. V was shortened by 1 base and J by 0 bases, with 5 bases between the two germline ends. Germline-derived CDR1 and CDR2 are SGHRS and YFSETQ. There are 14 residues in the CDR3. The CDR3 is CASSLMSSYNEQFF. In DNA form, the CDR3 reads TGCGCCAGCAGCTTGATGAGCTCCTACAATGAGCAGTTCTTC.

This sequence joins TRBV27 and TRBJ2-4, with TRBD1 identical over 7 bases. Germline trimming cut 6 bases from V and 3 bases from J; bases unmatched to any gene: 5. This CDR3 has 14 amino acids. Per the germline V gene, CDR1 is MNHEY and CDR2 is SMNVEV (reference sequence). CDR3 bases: TGTGCCAGCAGACTCCGGACAGGCAAAAACATTCAGTACTTC. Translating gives CASRLRTGKNIQYF.

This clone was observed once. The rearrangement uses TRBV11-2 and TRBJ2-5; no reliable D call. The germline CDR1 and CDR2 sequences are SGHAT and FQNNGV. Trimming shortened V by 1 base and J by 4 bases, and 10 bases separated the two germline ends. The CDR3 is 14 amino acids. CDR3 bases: TGTGCCAGCAGCTTAGGCCCGGGCCCAGAGACCCAGTACTTC. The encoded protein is CASSLGPGPETQYF.

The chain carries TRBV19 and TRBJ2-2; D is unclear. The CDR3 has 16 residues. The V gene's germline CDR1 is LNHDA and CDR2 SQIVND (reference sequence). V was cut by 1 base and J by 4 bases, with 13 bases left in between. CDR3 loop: CASSIVGLPATGELFF. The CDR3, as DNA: TGTGCCAGTAGTATAGTGGGTCTTCCCGCCACCGGGGAGCTGTTTTTT.

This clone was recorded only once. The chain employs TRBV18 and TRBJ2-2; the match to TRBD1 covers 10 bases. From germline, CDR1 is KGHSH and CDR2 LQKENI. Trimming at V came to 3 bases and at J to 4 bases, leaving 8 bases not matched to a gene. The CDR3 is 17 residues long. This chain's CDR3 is CASSPWGTGATTGELFF. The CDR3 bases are TGTGCCAGCTCACCGTGGGGGACAGGGGCGACCACCGGGGAGCTGTTTTTT.

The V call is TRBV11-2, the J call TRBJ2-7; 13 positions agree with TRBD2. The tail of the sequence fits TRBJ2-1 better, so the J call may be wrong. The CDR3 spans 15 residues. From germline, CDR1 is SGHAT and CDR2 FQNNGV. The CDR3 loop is CASSRTSGGRDEQFF. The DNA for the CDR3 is TGTGCCAGCAGCCGGACTAGCGGGGGAAGGGATGAGCAGTTCTTC.

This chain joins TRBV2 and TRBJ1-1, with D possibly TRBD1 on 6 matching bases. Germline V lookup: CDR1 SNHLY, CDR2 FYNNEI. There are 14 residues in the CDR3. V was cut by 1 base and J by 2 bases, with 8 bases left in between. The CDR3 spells CASSEGGPNTEAFF. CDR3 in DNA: TGTGCCAGCAGTGAAGGGGGGCCCAACACTGAAGCTTTCTTT.

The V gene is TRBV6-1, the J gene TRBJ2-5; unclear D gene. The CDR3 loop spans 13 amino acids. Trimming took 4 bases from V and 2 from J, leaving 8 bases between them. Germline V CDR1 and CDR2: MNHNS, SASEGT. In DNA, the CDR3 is TGTGCCAGCAGTGGGTTCCTGCAAGAGACCCAGTACTTC. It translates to CASSGFLQETQYF.

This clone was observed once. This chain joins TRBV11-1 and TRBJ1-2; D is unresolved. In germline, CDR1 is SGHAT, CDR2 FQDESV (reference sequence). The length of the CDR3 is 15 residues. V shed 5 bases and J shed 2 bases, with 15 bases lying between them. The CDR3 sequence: CASSAAVGLNYGYTF. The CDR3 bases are TGTGCCAGCAGCGCCGCAGTCGGATTAAACTATGGCTACACCTTC.

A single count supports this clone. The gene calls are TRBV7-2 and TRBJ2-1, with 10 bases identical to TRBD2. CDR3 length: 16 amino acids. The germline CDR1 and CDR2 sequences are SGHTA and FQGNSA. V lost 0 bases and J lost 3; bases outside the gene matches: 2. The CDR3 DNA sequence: TGTGCCAGCAGCTTAGCGCCTAGCGGGGGCTACAATGAGCAGTTCTTC. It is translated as CASSLAPSGGYNEQFF.

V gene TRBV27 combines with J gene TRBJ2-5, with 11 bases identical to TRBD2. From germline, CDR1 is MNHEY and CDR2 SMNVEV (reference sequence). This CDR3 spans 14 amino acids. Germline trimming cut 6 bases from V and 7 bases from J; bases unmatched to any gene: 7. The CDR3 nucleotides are TGTGCCAGCAGGGTAGCGGGGGGGCAGGGGACCCAGTACTTC. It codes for CASRVAGGQGTQYF.

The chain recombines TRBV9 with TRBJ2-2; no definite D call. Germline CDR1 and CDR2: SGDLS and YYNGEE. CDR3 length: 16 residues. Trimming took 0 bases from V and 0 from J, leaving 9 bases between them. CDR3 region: CASSVVPNSNTGELFF. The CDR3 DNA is TGTGCCAGCAGCGTAGTTCCGAACTCGAACACCGGGGAGCTGTTTTTT.

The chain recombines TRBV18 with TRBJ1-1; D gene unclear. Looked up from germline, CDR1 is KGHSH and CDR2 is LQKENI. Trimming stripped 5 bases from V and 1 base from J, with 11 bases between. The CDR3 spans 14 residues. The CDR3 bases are TGTGCCAGCTCAGGTCACCCGACGAACACTGAAGCTTTCTTT. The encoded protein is CASSGHPTNTEAFF. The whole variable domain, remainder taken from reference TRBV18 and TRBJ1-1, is NAGVMQNPRHLVRRRGQEARLRCSPMKGHSHVYWYRQLPEEGLKFMVYLQKENIIDESGMPKERFSAEFPKEGPSILRIQQVVRGDSAAYFCASSGHPTNTEAFFGQGTRLTVV.